This T cell receptor (beta chain) was found in a study of blood T cell repertoires in COVID-19. At the level of the study: Samples representing acute and convalescent COVID-19 were sourced from the United States, Italy and Spain.

As originally analysed: Reference gene primer amplification yielded estimated nucleated cell counts. TCRdb keeps only in-frame clones here, not all; method: immunoSEQ multiplex PCR. That table is the source of V, J and clone size, and D and trimming were worked out from the DNA. The repertoire has approximately 70,000 clones, approximately 83% of them found once; the top ten carry 4.5%. Trimming took 2 bases from V and 7 from J, leaving 18 bases between them. The CDR3 spans 16 residues. Germline CDR1 SGHTA, CDR2 FQGNSA. Sequencing was done on a sample of peripheral blood. The genes are TRBV7-2 and TRBJ1-5; a possible D gene is TRBD1 (6 bases). The TCR originated in a woman in her fifties or sixties with acute or convalescent COVID-19. Written as DNA, the CDR3 is TGTGCCAGCAGCTTATCCTCCACAGGGTCGTACCAGCCCCAGCATTTT. The encoded protein is CASSLSSTGSYQPQHF.